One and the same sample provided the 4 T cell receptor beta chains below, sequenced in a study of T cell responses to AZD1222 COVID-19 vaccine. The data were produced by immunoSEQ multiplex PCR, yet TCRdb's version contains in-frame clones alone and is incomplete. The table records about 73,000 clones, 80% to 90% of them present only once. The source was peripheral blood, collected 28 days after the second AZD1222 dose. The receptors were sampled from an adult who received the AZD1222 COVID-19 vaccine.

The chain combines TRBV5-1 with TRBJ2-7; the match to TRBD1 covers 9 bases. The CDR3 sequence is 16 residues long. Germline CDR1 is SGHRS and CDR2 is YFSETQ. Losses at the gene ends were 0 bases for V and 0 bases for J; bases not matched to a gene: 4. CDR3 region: CASSLEGQGSSYEQYF. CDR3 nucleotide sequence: TGCGCCAGCAGCTTGGAGGGACAGGGAAGCTCCTACGAGCAGTACTTC. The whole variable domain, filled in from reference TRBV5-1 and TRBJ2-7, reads KAGVTQTPRYLIKTRGQQVTLSCSPISGHRSVSWYQQTPGQGLQFLFEYFSETQRNKGNFPGRFSGRQFSNSRSEMNVSTLELGDSALYLCASSLEGQGSSYEQYFGPGTRLTVT.

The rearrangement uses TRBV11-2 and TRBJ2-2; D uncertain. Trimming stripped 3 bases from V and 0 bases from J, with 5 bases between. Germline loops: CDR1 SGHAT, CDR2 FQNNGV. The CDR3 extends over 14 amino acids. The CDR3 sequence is CASSFRPNTGELFF. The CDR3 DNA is TGTGCCAGCAGCTTTAGACCGAACACCGGGGAGCTGTTTTTT.

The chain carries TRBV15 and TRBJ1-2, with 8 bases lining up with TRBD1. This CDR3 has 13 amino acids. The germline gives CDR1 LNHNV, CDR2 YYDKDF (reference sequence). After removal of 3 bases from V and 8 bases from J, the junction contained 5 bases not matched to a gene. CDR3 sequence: CATSRDREGGYTF. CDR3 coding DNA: TGTGCCACCAGCAGGGACAGGGAAGGCGGCTACACCTTC.

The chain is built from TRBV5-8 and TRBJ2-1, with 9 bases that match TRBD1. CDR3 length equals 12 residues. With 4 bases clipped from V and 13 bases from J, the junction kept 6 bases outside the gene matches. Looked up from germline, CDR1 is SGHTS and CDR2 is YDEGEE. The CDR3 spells CASSAYRGPQFF. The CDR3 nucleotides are TGTGCCAGCAGCGCCTACAGGGGGCCTCAGTTCTTC. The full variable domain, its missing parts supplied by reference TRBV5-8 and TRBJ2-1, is EAGVTQSPTHLIKTRGQQATLRCSPISGHTSVYWYQQALGLGLQFLLWYDEGEERNRGNFPPRFSGRQFPNYSSELNVNALELEDSALYLCASSAYRGPQFFGPGTRLTVL.